These T cell receptor beta chains were read from a single sample in a study of response to subunit inactivated influenza vaccine. TCRdb re-analysed the RT-PCR reads in MiXCR, keeping a single row per CDR3 protein. The sample lists 160,000 or so distinct CDR3 sequences; approximately 10% were seen once. The sample here was non-naive T cells sorted from PBMCs, taken 45 days after vaccination. These receptors originate from a man aged 50-60 years who received an inactivated influenza vaccine. CDR3s include the opening cysteine and the closing phenylalanine or tryptophan. D genes are given only for firm matches. Only part of the rows carry a size: once, few, many, or a class if the clone is expanded.

TRBV14	TRBD1	-	15	CASSQVHGTANIQYF
TRBV20-1	TRBD1	few	17	CSARDRGRDRGLYEQYF
TRBV7-8	TRBD2	-	15	CASSLGLASTGELFF
TRBV5-1	-	many	13	CASSLAETGELFF
TRBV6-2/TRBV6-3	-	-	14	CASSRTGSSDTQYF
TRBV12-3/TRBV12-4	TRBD1	-	14	CASSQGEPYNEQFF
TRBV7-2	TRBD1	many	15	CASSPQLDRQETQYF
TRBV4-2	-	few	15	CASSQDGGSNEKLFF
TRBV4-3	-	-	17	CASSQSLPDRNTGELFF
TRBV5-4	-	-	13	CASSSRGEETQYF
TRBV6-1	TRBD1	many	15	CASSEGWGQGNKQYF
TRBV24-1	-	many	16	CATSDPPGVFNQPQHF
TRBV5-6	-	-	14	CASSLMAVSYEQYF
TRBV20-1	-	many	13	CSASKWSNTEAFF
TRBV19	-	few	15	CASSIAATPYNEQFF